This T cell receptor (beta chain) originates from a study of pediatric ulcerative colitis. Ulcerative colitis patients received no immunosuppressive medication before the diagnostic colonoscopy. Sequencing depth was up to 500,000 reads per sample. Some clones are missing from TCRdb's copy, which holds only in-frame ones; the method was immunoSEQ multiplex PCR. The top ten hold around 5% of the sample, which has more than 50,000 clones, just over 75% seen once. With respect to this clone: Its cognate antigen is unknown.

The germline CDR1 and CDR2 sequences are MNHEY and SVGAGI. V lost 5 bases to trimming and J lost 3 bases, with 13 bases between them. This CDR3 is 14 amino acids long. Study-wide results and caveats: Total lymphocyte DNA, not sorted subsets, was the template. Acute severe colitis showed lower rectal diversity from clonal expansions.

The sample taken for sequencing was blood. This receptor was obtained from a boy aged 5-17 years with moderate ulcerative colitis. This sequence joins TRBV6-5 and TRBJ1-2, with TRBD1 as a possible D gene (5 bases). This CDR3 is CASSGSGTHYGYTF. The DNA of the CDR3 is TGTGCCAGCAGTGGATCCGGGACTCACTATGGCTACACCTTC.